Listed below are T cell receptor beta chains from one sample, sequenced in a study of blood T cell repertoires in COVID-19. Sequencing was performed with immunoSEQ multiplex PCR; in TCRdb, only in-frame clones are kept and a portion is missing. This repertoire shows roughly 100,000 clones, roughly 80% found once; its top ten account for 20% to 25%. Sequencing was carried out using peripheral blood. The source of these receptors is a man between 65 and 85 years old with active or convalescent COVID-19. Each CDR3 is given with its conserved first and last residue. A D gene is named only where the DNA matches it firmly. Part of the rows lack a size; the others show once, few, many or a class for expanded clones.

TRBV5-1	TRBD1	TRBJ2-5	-	TGCGCCAGCAGCTTAGGGGACAGGGAAGAGACCCAGTACTTC	CASSLGDREETQYF
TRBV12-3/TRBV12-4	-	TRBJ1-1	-	TGTGCCAGCAGTCTCGGACAAGACACTGAAGCTTTCTTT	CASSLGQDTEAFF
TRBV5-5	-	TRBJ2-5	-	TGTGCCAGCAGCTTACAGAACCGTCAAGAGACCCAGTACTTC	CASSLQNRQETQYF
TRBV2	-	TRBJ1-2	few	TGTGCCAGCAGTGAATCAGGGTTAAGCTATGGCTACACCTTC	CASSESGLSYGYTF
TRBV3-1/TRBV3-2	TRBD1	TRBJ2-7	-	TGTGCCAGCAGCCTGGGGACAGCCTACGAGCAGTACTTC	CASSLGTAYEQYF
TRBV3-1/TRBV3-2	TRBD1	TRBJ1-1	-	TGTGCCAGCTCGACAGGGTGGACTGAAGCTTTCTTT	CASSTGWTEAFF
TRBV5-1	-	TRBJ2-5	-	TGCGCCAGCAGCTTGCGTCCTGAAGAGACCCAGTACTTC	CASSLRPEETQYF
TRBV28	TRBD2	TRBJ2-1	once	TGTGCCAGCAGTTACAATCGACCTCCGGGGACTAGCGGGAGGGTTGGGCAGTTCTTC	CASSYNRPPGTSGRVGQFF
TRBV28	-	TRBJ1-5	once	TGTGCCAGCAGTGGGATGAACAGGGATAAGCCCCAGCATTTT	CASSGMNRDKPQHF
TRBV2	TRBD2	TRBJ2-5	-	TGTGCCAGCAGCTGGACTAGCGGGAGGCAAGAGACCCAGTACTTC	CASSWTSGRQETQYF
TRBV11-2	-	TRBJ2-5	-	TGTGCCAGCAGCTTAGATCGGGGTACTCAAGAGACCCAGTACTTC	CASSLDRGTQETQYF
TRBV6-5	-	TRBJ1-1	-	TGTGCCGCGACGGGGGACACTGAAGCTTTCTTT	CAATGDTEAFF
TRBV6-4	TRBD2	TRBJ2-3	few	TGTGCCAGCAGTCCGGGACTAGCGGAAATCACAGATACGCAGTATTTT	CASSPGLAEITDTQYF
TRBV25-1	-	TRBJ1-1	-	TGTGCCAGCAGTGAAGAGAATCGTCAAGCTTTCTTT	CASSEENRQAFF
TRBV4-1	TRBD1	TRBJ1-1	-	TGCGCCAGCAGCCAAGGACAGGGAATTGAAGCTTTCTTT	CASSQGQGIEAFF
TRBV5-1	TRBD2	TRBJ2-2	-	TGCGCCAGCTTAGCGGGAGAAACGGCCGGGGAGCTGTTTTTT	CASLAGETAGELFF
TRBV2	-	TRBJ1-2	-	TGTGCCAGCAGTGAGGCTCGAAAATGGGGGGGGCTATTCTATGGCTACACCTTC	CASSEARKWGGLFYGYTF
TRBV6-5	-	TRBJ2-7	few	TGTGCCAGCCGTCAGGCGTTCTACGAGCAGTACTTC	CASRQAFYEQYF
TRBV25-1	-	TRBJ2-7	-	TGTGCCAGCAGTGAATCCCAGGTTTACGAGCAGTACTTC	CASSESQVYEQYF
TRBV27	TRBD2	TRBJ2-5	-	TGTGCCAGCAGTACTCCTAGCGGGAGGGAAGAGACCCAGTACTTC	CASSTPSGREETQYF
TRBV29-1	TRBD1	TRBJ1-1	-	TGCAGCGTCGACAGGGGGAGAACTGAAGCTTTCTTT	CSVDRGRTEAFF
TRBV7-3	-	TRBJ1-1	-	TGTGCCAGCAGCTCGGGGGGCCCCTACACTGAAGCTTTCTTT	CASSSGGPYTEAFF
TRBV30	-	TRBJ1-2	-	TGTGCCTGGAGTGTACTATTGGCGGGGGGCCACTATGGCTACACCTTC	CAWSVLLAGGHYGYTF
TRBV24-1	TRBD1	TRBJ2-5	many	TGTGCCACCAGTGATCCCGGGACAGGACAAGAGACCCAGTACTTC	CATSDPGTGQETQYF
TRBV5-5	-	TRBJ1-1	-	TGTGCCAGCAGCTTCTACAGAATGAACACTGAAGCTTTCTTT	CASSFYRMNTEAFF
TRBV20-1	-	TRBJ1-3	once	TGCAGTGCTTCCGTTGGAAACACCATATATTTT	CSASVGNTIYF
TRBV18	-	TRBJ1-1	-	TGTGCCAGCTCACCAACAGGGATCTCCACTGAAGCTTTCTTT	CASSPTGISTEAFF
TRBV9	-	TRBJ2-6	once	TGTGCCAGCAGCCAACGGTCGACTGCTGGGGCCAACGTCCTGACTTTC	CASSQRSTAGANVLTF
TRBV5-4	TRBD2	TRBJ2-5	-	TGTGCCAGCAGCCGGACTAGCGGGGGCCAAGAGACCCAGTACTTC	CASSRTSGGQETQYF
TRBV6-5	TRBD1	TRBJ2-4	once	TGTGCCAGCAGTCGTACAGGGGTAGCCAAAAACATTCAGTACTTC	CASSRTGVAKNIQYF
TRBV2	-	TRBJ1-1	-	TGTGCCAGCAGTGGGAGCCACACTGAAGCTTTCTTT	CASSGSHTEAFF
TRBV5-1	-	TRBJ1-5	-	TGCGCCAGCAGCAAGGACAGCCCAGATCAGCCCCAGCATTTT	CASSKDSPDQPQHF
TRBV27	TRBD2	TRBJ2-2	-	TGTGCCACCAACGGGCCTCCACTAGCGGGAGGGAGGTACACCGGGGAGCTGTTTTTT	CATNGPPLAGGRYTGELFF
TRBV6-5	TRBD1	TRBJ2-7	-	TGTGCCAGCAGTTATTCGCCGACAGGGCGCGGAGAGCAGTACTTC	CASSYSPTGRGEQYF
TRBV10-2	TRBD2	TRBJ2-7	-	TGCGCCAGCAGGGTACTTCGGGAGGGCGAGCAGTACTTC	CASRVLREGEQYF
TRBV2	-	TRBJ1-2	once	TGTGCCAGCAAGGAGGGGTACACCTATGGCTACACCTTC	CASKEGYTYGYTF
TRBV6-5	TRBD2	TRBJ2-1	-	TGTGCCAGCAGTTACGGCGGGGGGAACTACAATGAGCAGTTCTTC	CASSYGGGNYNEQFF
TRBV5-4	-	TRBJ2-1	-	TGTGCCAGCAGCATGGAGTTCAGGGATGAGCAGTTCTTC	CASSMEFRDEQFF
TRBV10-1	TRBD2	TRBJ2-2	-	TGCGCCAGCACTCCGGGGGGAAGTGGGGAGAACACCGGGGAGCTGTTTTTT	CASTPGGSGENTGELFF
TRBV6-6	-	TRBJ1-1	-	TGTGCCAGCAGGCCTAAACTGGACAGCTACACTGAAGCTTTCTTT	CASRPKLDSYTEAFF
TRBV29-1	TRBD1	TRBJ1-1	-	TGCAGCGTCGGGCAAGACAGGGGGCTTGAAGCTTTCTTT	CSVGQDRGLEAFF
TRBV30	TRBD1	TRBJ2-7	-	TGTGCCTGGAGTGCCCGACGGGGGACAGGGGTCCACGAGCAGTACTTC	CAWSARRGTGVHEQYF
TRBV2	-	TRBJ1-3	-	TGTGCCAGCACCGACAGGAGCTCTGGAAACACCATATATTTT	CASTDRSSGNTIYF
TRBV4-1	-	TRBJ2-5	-	TGCGCCAGCAGCCAAGATTGGCAGGGGAGGGCGGAGACCCAGTACTTC	CASSQDWQGRAETQYF
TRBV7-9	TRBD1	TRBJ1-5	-	TGTGCCAGCAGCTTAGCGGGACAGCCAAATCAGCCCCAGCATTTT	CASSLAGQPNQPQHF
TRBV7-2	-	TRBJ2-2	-	TGTGCCAGCAGCTTGCTGGGGGCTTACACCGGGGAGCTGTTTTTT	CASSLLGAYTGELFF
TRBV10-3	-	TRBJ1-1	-	TGTGCCATCAGTGAGGAGGCAGGGAAGAACACTGAAGCTTTCTTT	CAISEEAGKNTEAFF
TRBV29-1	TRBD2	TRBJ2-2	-	TGCAGCGTTGAAGACACGGGACTAGGGCGCGGGGAGCTGTTTTTT	CSVEDTGLGRGELFF
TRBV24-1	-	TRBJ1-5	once	TGTGCCACCAGTGATTCGCCAGGCGGGCCGGGCAATCAGCCCCAGCATTTT	CATSDSPGGPGNQPQHF
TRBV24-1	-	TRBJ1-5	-	TGTGCCACCAGTGGTCCGACAGGCCCGGGCGGTCAGCCCCAGCATTTT	CATSGPTGPGGQPQHF
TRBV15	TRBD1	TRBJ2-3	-	TGTGCCACCAGCAGAGGCGGGGCAGGGGGCATACATACGCAGTATTTT	CATSRGGAGGIHTQYF
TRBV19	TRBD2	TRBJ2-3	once	TGTGCCAGTAGGGGACTAGCGGGAACCACAGATACGCAGTATTTT	CASRGLAGTTDTQYF
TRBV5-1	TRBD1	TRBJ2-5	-	TGCGCCAGCAGCTTGGCCGGGACAGGGGACGAGACCCAGTACTTC	CASSLAGTGDETQYF
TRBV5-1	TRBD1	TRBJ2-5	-	TGCGCCAGCAGCGGACAGGGTATAAACCAAGAGACCCAGTACTTC	CASSGQGINQETQYF
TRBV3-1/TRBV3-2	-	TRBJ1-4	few	TGTGCCAGCAGCCTGAGGACAACCGGGGGTGAAAAACTGTTTTTT	CASSLRTTGGEKLFF
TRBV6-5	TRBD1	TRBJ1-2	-	TGTGCCAGCAGTTCGACAGGGGGGGGAAACTATGGCTACACCTTC	CASSSTGGGNYGYTF
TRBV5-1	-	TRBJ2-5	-	TGCGCCAGCAGCGAAAGGGGGAGGGCCCCAGAGACCCAGTACTTC	CASSERGRAPETQYF
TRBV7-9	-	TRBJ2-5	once	TGTGCCAGCAGCTTAAGAGACAGGCCGGGGGAGACCCAGTACTTC	CASSLRDRPGETQYF